The 20 T cell receptor beta chains below all came from one sample that was sequenced in a study of response to subunit inactivated influenza vaccine. TCRdb re-called the RT-PCR reads with MiXCR, one entry per CDR3 protein. Of hundreds of thousands of distinct CDR3 sequences listed, about 25% are singletons. This specimen was CD4+ T cells sorted from PBMCs, taken approximately 5 days after vaccination. Receptors were obtained from a man aged 50-60 years who received an inactivated influenza vaccine.

V gene TRBV4-3 combines with J gene TRBJ1-2; D is perhaps TRBD1 (6 bases). Per the germline V gene, CDR1 is LGHNA and CDR2 is YSLEER. Trimming took 0 bases from V and 7 from J, leaving 15 bases between them. The CDR3 covers 15 residues. The CDR3: CASSQDAQGAFGYTF. CDR3 nucleotides: TGCGCCAGCAGCCAAGACGCACAGGGCGCGTTTGGCTACACCTTC.

The chain uses TRBV18 and TRBJ1-5; no definite D call. The germline V gene has CDR1 KGHSH and CDR2 LQKENI. The ends were cut back, 6 bases at V and 4 bases at J, with 10 bases in the middle. There are 13 residues in the CDR3. In DNA, the CDR3 is TGTGCCAGCTCGACCCAGGCTAATCAGCCCCAGCATTTT. Its protein is CASSTQANQPQHF.

Only a few counts were recorded for this clonotype. The V call is TRBV7-2, the J call TRBJ2-4, with a tentative D call TRBD1 (6 bases). CDR1 is SGHTA and CDR2 is FQGNSA in the germline V gene. CDR3 length equals 17 residues. V gave up 1 base and J gave up 0 bases, with 13 bases separating them. The CDR3 sequence: CASSLVGLQGAKNIQYF. DNA for the CDR3: TGTGCCAGCAGCTTAGTTGGCCTACAGGGAGCCAAAAACATTCAGTACTTC.

V is TRBV6-2 or TRBV6-3 and J is TRBJ2-7, with D perhaps matching TRBD2 (6 bases). The germline V gene has CDR1 MNHEY and CDR2 SVGEGT. The CDR3 is 13 amino acids. Trimming cost V 10 bases and J 3 bases, with 16 bases left between them. This CDR3 reads CATLTGGGYEQYF. The CDR3 bases are TGTGCCACCTTGACCGGGGGAGGCTACGAGCAGTACTTC.

The chain combines TRBV20-1 with TRBJ2-3; D is ambiguous. CDR1 is DFQATT and CDR2 is SNEGSKA in the germline V gene (reference sequence). The V gene lost 0 bases and the J gene lost 6 bases, with 10 bases spanning the gap. CDR3 length: 13 residues. CDR3 sequence (DNA): TGCAGTGCTAGAGATGGTGGGAAGGATACGCAGTATTTT. It encodes CSARDGGKDTQYF.

This CDR3 is CAISVLPGQGATEQFF. The DNA of the CDR3 is TGTGCCATCAGCGTATTACCGGGACAGGGGGCGACTGAGCAGTTCTTC. J is TRBJ2-1 and V is TRBV10-3, with 12 bases that match TRBD1. V lost 6 bases to trimming and J lost 9 bases; unmatched junction nucleotides: 12. CDR1 and CDR2 from the germline V gene are ENHRY and SYGVKD. The CDR3 has 16 amino acids.

The chain employs TRBV6-2 or TRBV6-3 and TRBJ2-1, with a possible D match to TRBD1 (5 bases). CDR1 is MNHEY and CDR2 is SVGEGT in the germline V gene. Trimming removed 2 bases from V and 3 bases from J, with 17 bases in between. The CDR3 has 17 amino acids. CDR3 DNA: TGTGCCAGCAGTTACCGAGACGGCAGGGCCAACTACAATGAGCAGTTCTTC. Its protein is CASSYRDGRANYNEQFF.

This clonotype was counted ten times or more. The CDR3 loop reads CASSNPGSMDTDTQYF. CDR3 nucleotides: TGTGCCAGCAGCAACCCGGGGAGTATGGACACAGATACGCAGTATTTT. V is TRBV7-9 and J is TRBJ2-3, with D tentatively TRBD2 (5 bases). Germline CDR1 is SEHNR and CDR2 is FQNEAQ (reference sequence). With 5 bases removed from V and 2 bases from J, the gap between germline ends came to 17 bases. The CDR3 spans 16 residues. The full variable domain, with the rest looked up from reference TRBV7-9 and TRBJ2-3, is DTGVSQNPRHKITKRGQNVTFRCDPISEHNRLYWYRQTLGQGPEFLTYFQNEAQLEKSRLLSDRFSAERPKGSFSTLEIQRTEQGDSAMYLCASSNPGSMDTDTQYFGPGTRLTVL.

The V call is TRBV29-1, the J call TRBJ2-5; D is unresolved. CDR3 length equals 16 residues. Trimming pared 0 bases from V and 4 bases from J, leaving 18 bases between. Germline CDR1 SQVTM, CDR2 ANQGSEA. The CDR3 here is CSVEERLRTRRETQYF. Written as DNA, the CDR3 is TGCAGCGTTGAAGAGCGCCTACGGACCCGGAGAGAGACCCAGTACTTC. The full variable domain, in which reference TRBV29-1 and TRBJ2-5 provide the parts outside the CDR3, is SAVISQKPSRDICQRGTSLTIQCQVDSQVTMMFWYRQQPGQSLTLIATANQGSEATYESGFVIDKFPISRPNLTFSTLTVSNMSPEDSSIYLCSVEERLRTRRETQYFGPGTRLLVL.

This clonotype was counted a few times. The V and J genes are TRBV12-3 or TRBV12-4 and TRBJ1-3; 8 bases align to TRBD1. With V trimmed by 5 bases and J by 2 bases, 5 bases remained unmatched. The CDR3 is 15 residues long. The CDR3 region has the DNA TGTGCCAGCAGTGCCCGGACAGGGACTGGAAACACCATATATTTT. Its protein product is CASSARTGTGNTIYF.

This clonotype occurred a few times. The chain uses TRBV10-3 and TRBJ2-3; D unclear. Germline CDR1 and CDR2: ENHRY and SYGVKD. This CDR3 is 12 amino acids long. Deletions cut 7 bases from V and 5 bases from J, with 10 bases between. The CDR3 sequence is CAIMGFQDTQYF. CDR3 sequence (DNA): TGTGCCATCATGGGGTTTCAAGATACGCAGTATTTT.

The V and J genes are TRBV28 and TRBJ2-5; TRBD1 matches at 9 bases. The CDR3 loop spans 15 amino acids. V shed 4 bases and J 5 bases; nucleotides not matched to a gene: 8. The V gene's germline CDR1 is MDHEN and CDR2 SYDVKM. The CDR3 bases are TGTGCCAGCAGTTCCCCGGGACAGGGTTTCGAGACCCAGTACTTC. It translates to CASSSPGQGFETQYF.

The chain carries TRBV6-5 and TRBJ2-7; TRBD2 is a possible D gene (6 bases). This CDR3 comprises 14 residues. V lost 2 bases and J lost 4, with 12 bases in between. Germline lookup yields CDR1 MNHEY and CDR2 SVGAGI. Here the CDR3 DNA reads TGTGCCAGCAGTTACCTCCGTGGGGGGTACGAGCAGTACTTC. Its protein product is CASSYLRGGYEQYF.

The V gene is TRBV12-3 or TRBV12-4, the J gene TRBJ2-6; TRBD1 matches 9 bases. V lost 5 bases, J lost 2 bases, and 7 bases stayed unmatched. The CDR3 contains 17 residues. The CDR3 region is CASSPQGAGAGANVLTF. The CDR3 DNA is TGTGCCAGCAGTCCACAGGGGGCGGGAGCTGGGGCCAACGTCCTGACTTTC.

In this sample, this clonotype turned up a few times. V and J are TRBV19 and TRBJ2-3, with 10 bases fitting TRBD2. CDR3 size: 15 residues. Germline CDR1 LNHDA, CDR2 SQIVND (reference sequence). J was trimmed by 6 bases and V by 4 bases; bases with no gene match: 7. CDR3 loop: CASSTGLAAMDTQYF. The CDR3 DNA sequence: TGTGCCAGTAGTACCGGACTAGCGGCCATGGATACGCAGTATTTT.

The chain joins TRBV6-1 to TRBJ1-4, with 7 bases that match TRBD1. The germline V gene encodes CDR1 MNHNS and CDR2 SASEGT. Unmatched junction bases numbered 9, after V lost 6 bases and J lost 5 bases. This CDR3 has 15 amino acids. The CDR3 DNA is TGTGCCAGCAGCGGAAAGGGACAGAGAAATGAAAAACTGTTTTTT. This codes for CASSGKGQRNEKLFF.

This clonotype appeared a few times. The chain couples TRBV9 to TRBJ2-3; 15 bases match TRBD2. The V and J ends lost 4 bases and 4 bases, in that order; junction bases with no gene match: 13. This CDR3 has 19 amino acids. CDR1 and CDR2 (germline): SGDLS, YYNGEE. CDR3 coding DNA: TGTGCCAGCAGCCCTCAGGGACTAGCGGGAGGACGTACTTCAGATACGCAGTATTTT. It is translated as CASSPQGLAGGRTSDTQYF.

This clonotype was observed a few times. The chain couples TRBV30 to TRBJ2-1; D remains ambiguous. This CDR3 is built from 15 residues. Germline CDR1 is GTSNPN and CDR2 is SVGIG (reference sequence). The V end was cut by 1 base, the J end by 0 bases, with 10 bases between. CDR3 in DNA: TGTGCCTGGAGTGGTGGCTCTAGCTCCTACAATGAGCAGTTCTTC. Its translation is CAWSGGSSSYNEQFF.

This clonotype was seen a few times. CDR3 nucleotides: TGTGCCAGCAGGCGGGACGTAGCTAACTATGGCTACACCTTC. As protein: CASRRDVANYGYTF. The V gene is TRBV2, the J gene TRBJ1-2; D might be TRBD1 (5 bases). V was trimmed by 6 bases and J by 0 bases, leaving 11 bases between them. The germline CDR1 and CDR2 sequences are SNHLY and FYNNEI. CDR3 size: 14 residues.

The chain uses TRBV5-1 and TRBJ2-2; a possible D gene is TRBD2 (5 bases). Trimming stripped 6 bases from V and 1 base from J, with 10 bases between. Per the germline V gene, CDR1 is SGHRS and CDR2 is YFSETQ. The CDR3 length is 14 residues. CDR3 loop: CASTRTGNTGELFF. The CDR3 DNA is TGCGCCAGCACCCGGACTGGGAACACCGGGGAGCTGTTTTTT.